A selection of T cell receptor delta chains follows, all from one sample in a study of Vδ1+ human thymocytes. With CATT, TCRdb re-called clones from the multiplex PCR reads. The sample lists fewer than 25,000 delta-chain clones; over 7% were seen once. The sequencing sample was made of Vdelta1+ gamma-delta thymocytes from the thymus. All receptors come from a child younger than two who had congenital heart surgery. CDR3s include the opening cysteine and the closing phenylalanine or tryptophan. Fields, in order: V gene, clone size, J gene, D gene, CDR3 DNA, CDR3 protein. D genes are given only for firm matches. Clone size is shown for a subset of rows, as once, few, many or a class of expanded clone.

>TRDV1|NA|TRDJ1|NA
TGTGCTCTTGGGGAACTTCCGAGTAGGGCTAAACTCATCTTT
CALGELPSRAKLIF
>TRDV1|few|TRDJ1|TRDD3
TGTGCTCTTGGGGAACGCTTCCTACCTGGGGGATACGGAGGGACCGATAAACTCATCTTT
CALGERFLPGGYGGTDKLIF
>TRAV29/DV5|medium-sized|TRDJ1|NA
TGTGCAGCAAGTGGATTCGAGACCGATAAACTCATCTTT
CAASGFETDKLIF
>TRDV1|few|TRDJ1|NA
TGTGCTCTTGGGGAAGGGGTTCAGTACACCGATAAACTCATCTTT
CALGEGVQYTDKLIF
>TRDV1|few|TRDJ1|TRDD3
TGTGCTCTTGGTCTACGCCCCCCGCGTAAGGTGGGGGATAGGGACCAAAAACTCATCTTT
CALGLRPPRKVGDRDQKLIF
>TRDV1|few|TRDJ1|NA
TGTGCTCTTGGGGAACAGTACCTCATCTTT
CALGEQYLIF
>TRDV2|few|TRDJ1|TRDD3
TGTGCCTGTGACACCTACCATAGGCCAGACTTACTGGGGGACACCGATAAACTCATCTTT
CACDTYHRPDLLGDTDKLIF
>TRDV1|few|TRDJ2|NA
TGTGCTCTTGGGACCCCCTCAGCGACAGCACAACTCTTCTTT
CALGTPSATAQLFF
>TRDV1|NA|TRDJ1|TRDD3
TGTGCTCTTGGGGAATATCTACTGGGGGATTACACCGATAAACTCATCTTT
CALGEYLLGDYTDKLIF
>TRDV1|NA|TRDJ1|NA
TGTGCCCTTGGGGCCCTACGAATTATTACGGATAAACTCATCTTT
CALGALRIITDKLIF
>TRDV1|few|TRDJ1|TRDD3
TGTGCTCTTGGGGAACTTCCTCCCCCACTGGGGGACCGAAAACTCATCTTT
CALGELPPPLGDRKLIF
>TRDV1|few|TRDJ1|NA
TGTGCTCTTGGGGAACTAGTGGGGACCCGGCCAGGGGCCTACAAGACCACCGATAAACTCATCTTT
CALGELVGTRPGAYKTTDKLIF
>TRDV2|few|TRDJ1|NA
TGTGCCTGTGCTTCCTTAGATGGGGGTACGTTTGTCGATAAACTCATCTTT
CACASLDGGTFVDKLIF
>TRDV1|few|TRDJ1|NA
TGTGCTCTTGGGACCCCTCGAGGGGCCGATAAACTCATCTTT
CALGTPRGADKLIF
>TRDV1|few|TRDJ1|TRDD3
TGTGCTCTTGGGGAACTCCCCTTTCCCGTACTGGGGGACGTTAGGGGGTACACCGATAAACTCATCTTT
CALGELPFPVLGDVRGYTDKLIF
>TRDV1|few|TRDJ1|NA
TGTGCTCTTGGGGAACCGGGGGAGACTCACTCGTACACCGATAAACTCATCTTT
CALGEPGETHSYTDKLIF
>TRAV29/DV5|NA|TRDJ3|TRDD3
TGTGCAGCAATCGCTTTTCCTAGGTCCCTTACTGGGGGATACGCGGCCTGGGACACCCGACAGATGTTTTTC
CAAIAFPRSLTGGYAAWDTRQMFF
>TRDV1|NA|TRDJ1|NA
TGTGCTCTTGGGGAAGGAGGGGCTTACGTGGGACGAAAAGACACCGATAAACTCATCTTT
CALGEGGAYVGRKDTDKLIF
>TRDV1|few|TRDJ1|NA
TGTGCTCTTGGGGAACCCGTCAATTCCGCCCTCACCGATAAACTCATCTTT
CALGEPVNSALTDKLIF
>TRDV1|few|TRDJ1|TRDD3
TGTGCTCTTGGGGAACTCCTGGGGGATACGAAGGGACCCACCGATAAACTCATCTTT
CALGELLGDTKGPTDKLIF
>TRDV1|NA|TRDJ1|TRDD3
TGTGCTCTTGGGGGATCCTTTTCGCGTCCCCCTCCATGGGGGGATGGAACGTACACCGATAAACTCATCTTT
CALGGSFSRPPPWGDGTYTDKLIF
>TRDV1|NA|TRDJ1|TRDD3
TGTGCTCTGATACTGTCGCTGGGGGATCCCGATAAACTCATCTTT
CALILSLGDPDKLIF
>TRDV1|few|TRDJ1|TRDD3
TGTGCTCTTGGGGAAAGCCCGGGAACGACTTGGGGGACTCCATCGTACACCGATAAACTCATCTTT
CALGESPGTTWGTPSYTDKLIF
>TRDV1|few|TRDJ1|TRDD3
TGTGCTCTTGGGGAACCCATCCCCCATCACTGGGGAAAGTACACCGATAAACTCATCTTT
CALGEPIPHHWGKYTDKLIF
>TRDV2|medium-sized|TRDJ1|NA
TGTGCCTGTGACACGATGGGGGAAATATACACCGATAAACTCATCTTT
CACDTMGEIYTDKLIF
>TRDV1|NA|TRDJ1|TRDD2
TGTGCTCTTGGGGGCCCTCTCCTTCCTAGCAATAAACTCATCTTT
CALGGPLLPSNKLIF
>TRDV1|NA|TRDJ1|NA
TGTGCTCTTGGGGAACTCACTAGCTTCCCCTCGCAGGACACCGATAAACTCATCTTT
CALGELTSFPSQDTDKLIF
>TRDV1|few|TRDJ1|TRDD3
TGTGCTCTTGGGGACTTCCTTTGGGGGATGCTAAACACCGATAAACTCATCTTT
CALGDFLWGMLNTDKLIF
>TRDV1|few|TRDJ1|TRDD3
TGTGCTCTTGGGGAACTAGGCCTTCCTCCGACTGGGGGATCAGGGTCCGATAAACTCATCTTT
CALGELGLPPTGGSGSDKLIF
>TRDV1|NA|TRDJ1|NA
TGTGCTCTTGGGGCATCGCCGGCCCTTTGCCATAAACTCATCTTT
CALGASPALCHKLIF
>TRDV1|few|TRDJ1|NA
TGTGCTCTTGGGGCGTCATCCTGTACTGGGTTCACCGATAAGCTCATCTTT
CALGASSCTGFTDKLIF
>TRDV1|few|TRDJ1|NA
TGTGCTCTTGGGGAACAGGGACCCAACCCCGATAAACTCATCTTT
CALGEQGPNPDKLIF
>TRDV1|few|TRDJ1|NA
TGTGCTCTTGGGGTACCGGGGGTTTCCCGAGCCGTCACCGATAAACTCATCTTT
CALGVPGVSRAVTDKLIF
>TRDV1|few|TRDJ1|TRDD3
TGTGCTCTTGGGGAACTATCCCCTTCCTACTGGGGGATACAAACCGATAAACTCATCTTT
CALGELSPSYWGIQTDKLIF
>TRDV1|medium-sized|TRDJ1|NA
TGTGCTCTTGGGGAAGCGAGGTCGACGACGAACACCGATAAACTCATCTTT
CALGEARSTTNTDKLIF
>TRDV1|NA|TRDJ1|TRDD3
TGTGCTCTTGGCTCGGGGATACTAAAACCCCTTAGCGATAAACTCATCTTT
CALGSGILKPLSDKLIF
>TRDV1|few|TRDJ1|NA
TGTGCTCTTGGGGGATTAGGGTCTAGGGCGTACACCGATAAACTCATCTTT
CALGGLGSRAYTDKLIF
>TRDV1|NA|TRDJ1|NA
TGTGCTCTTGGGGAACTTACCGGGGGCTACTGGTCCTTAACTCATAAACTCATCTTT
CALGELTGGYWSLTHKLIF